The clone carrying this T cell receptor beta chain was found a few times. Its antigen is unknown. The sample originates from a study of CD8 T cells in ankylosing spondylitis. Findings and limits, study-wide: The authors found the disease-linked clones to be CD8+ and relatively rare in peripheral blood. Existing reports had already noted some motif variants in reactive arthritis synovial fluid and blood.

TCRdb recomputed calls from the 5' RACE reads with MiXCR, one row per CDR3 protein. The table shows about 140,000 distinct CDR3 sequences, with around 32% occurring only once. The germline gives CDR1 SEHNR, CDR2 FQNEAQ (reference sequence). The germline V and J ends were trimmed by 7 bases and 7 bases, with 13 bases remaining between them. This CDR3 spans 12 amino acids. This chain links TRBV7-9 with TRBJ1-2; D is unclear. The origin of this receptor is a male donor with ankylosing spondylitis. The specimen was synovial fluid, either unsorted or a sorted T cell fraction (not recorded which). CDR3 sequence (DNA): TGTGCCAGCATCAACCCAGGTGGTGGCTACACCTTC. The encoded protein is CASINPGGGYTF.